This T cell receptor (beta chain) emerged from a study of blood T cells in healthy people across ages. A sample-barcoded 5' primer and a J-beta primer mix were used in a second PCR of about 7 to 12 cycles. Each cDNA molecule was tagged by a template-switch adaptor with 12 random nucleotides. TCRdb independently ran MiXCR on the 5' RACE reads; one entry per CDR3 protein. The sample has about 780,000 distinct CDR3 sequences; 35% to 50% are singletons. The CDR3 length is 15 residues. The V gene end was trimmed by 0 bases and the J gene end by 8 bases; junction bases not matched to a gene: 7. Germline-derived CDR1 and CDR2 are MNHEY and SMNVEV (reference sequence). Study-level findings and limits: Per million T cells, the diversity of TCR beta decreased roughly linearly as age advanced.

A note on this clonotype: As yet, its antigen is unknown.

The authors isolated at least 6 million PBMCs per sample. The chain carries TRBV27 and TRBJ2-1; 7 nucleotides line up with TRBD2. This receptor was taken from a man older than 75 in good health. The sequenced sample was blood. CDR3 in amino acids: CASSLSGLRFDEQFF. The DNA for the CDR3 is TGTGCCAGCAGTTTATCGGGACTACGTTTCGATGAGCAGTTCTTC.